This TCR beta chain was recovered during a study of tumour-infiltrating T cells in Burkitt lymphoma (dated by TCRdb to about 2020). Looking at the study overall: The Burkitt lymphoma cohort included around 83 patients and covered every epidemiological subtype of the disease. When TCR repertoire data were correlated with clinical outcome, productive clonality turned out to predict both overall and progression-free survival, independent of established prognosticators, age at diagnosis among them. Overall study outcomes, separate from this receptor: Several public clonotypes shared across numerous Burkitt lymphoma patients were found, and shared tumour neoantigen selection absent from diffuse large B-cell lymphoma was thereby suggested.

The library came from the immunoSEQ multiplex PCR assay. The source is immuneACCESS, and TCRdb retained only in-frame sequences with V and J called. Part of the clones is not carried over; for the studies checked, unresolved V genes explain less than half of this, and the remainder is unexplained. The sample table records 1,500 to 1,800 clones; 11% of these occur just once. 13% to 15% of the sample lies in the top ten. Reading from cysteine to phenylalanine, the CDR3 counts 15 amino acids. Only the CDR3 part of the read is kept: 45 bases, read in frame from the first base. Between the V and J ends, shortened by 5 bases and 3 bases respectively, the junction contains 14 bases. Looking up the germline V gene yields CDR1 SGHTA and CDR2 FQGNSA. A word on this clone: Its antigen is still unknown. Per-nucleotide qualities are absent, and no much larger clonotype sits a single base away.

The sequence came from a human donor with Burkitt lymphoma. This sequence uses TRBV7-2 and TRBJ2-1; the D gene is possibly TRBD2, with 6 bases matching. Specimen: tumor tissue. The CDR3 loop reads CASSPDSGYYNEQFF. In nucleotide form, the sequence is TGTGCCAGCAGCCCTGATAGCGGTTACTACAATGAGCAGTTCTTC.